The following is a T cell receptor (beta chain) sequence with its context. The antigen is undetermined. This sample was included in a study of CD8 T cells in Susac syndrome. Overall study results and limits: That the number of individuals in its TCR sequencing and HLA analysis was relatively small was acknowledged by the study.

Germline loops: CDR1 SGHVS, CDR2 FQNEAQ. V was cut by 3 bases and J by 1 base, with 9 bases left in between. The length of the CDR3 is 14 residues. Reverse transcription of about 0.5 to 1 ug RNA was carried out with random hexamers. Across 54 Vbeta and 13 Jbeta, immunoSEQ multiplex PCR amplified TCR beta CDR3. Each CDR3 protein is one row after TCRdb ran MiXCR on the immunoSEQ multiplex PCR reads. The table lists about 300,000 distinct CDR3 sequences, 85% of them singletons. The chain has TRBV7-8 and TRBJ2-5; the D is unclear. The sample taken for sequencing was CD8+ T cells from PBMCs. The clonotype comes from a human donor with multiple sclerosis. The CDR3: CASSLTPFQETQYF. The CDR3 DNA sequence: TGTGCCAGCAGCTTGACACCTTTCCAAGAGACCCAGTACTTC.